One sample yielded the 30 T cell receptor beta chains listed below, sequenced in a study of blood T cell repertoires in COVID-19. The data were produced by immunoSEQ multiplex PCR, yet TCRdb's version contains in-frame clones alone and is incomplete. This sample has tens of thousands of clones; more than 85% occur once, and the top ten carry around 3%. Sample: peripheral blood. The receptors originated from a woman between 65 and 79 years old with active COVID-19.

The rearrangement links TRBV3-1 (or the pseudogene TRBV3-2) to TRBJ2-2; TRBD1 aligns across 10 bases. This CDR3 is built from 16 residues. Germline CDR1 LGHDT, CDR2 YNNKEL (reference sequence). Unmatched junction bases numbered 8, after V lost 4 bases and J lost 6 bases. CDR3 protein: CASSLMGQGRPGELFF. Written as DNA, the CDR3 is TGTGCCAGCAGCCTGATGGGACAGGGGAGACCCGGGGAGCTGTTTTTT.

This CDR3 reads CASRPGLYLNSPLHF. CDR3 in DNA: TGTGCCAGCAGGCCGGGACTCTATCTTAACTCACCCCTCCACTTT. This sequence joins TRBV27 and TRBJ1-6; D may be TRBD1 (5 bases). The CDR3 totals 15 residues. CDR1 and CDR2 from the germline V gene are MNHEY and SMNVEV (reference sequence). The V and J ends lost 6 bases and 10 bases respectively, with 19 bases between them.

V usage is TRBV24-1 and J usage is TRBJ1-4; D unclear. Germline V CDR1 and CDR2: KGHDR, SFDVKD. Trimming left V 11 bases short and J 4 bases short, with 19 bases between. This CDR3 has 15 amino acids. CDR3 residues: CASSPGNHINEKLFF. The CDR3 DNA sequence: TGTGCCAGCAGCCCGGGAAATCACATTAATGAAAAACTGTTTTTT.

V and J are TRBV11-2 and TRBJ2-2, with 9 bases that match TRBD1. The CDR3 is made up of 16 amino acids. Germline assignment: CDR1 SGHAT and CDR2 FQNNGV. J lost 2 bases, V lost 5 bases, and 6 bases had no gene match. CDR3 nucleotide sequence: TGTGCCAGCAGCCGGGGACAGGGTAGTAACACCGGGGAGCTGTTTTTT. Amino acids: CASSRGQGSNTGELFF.

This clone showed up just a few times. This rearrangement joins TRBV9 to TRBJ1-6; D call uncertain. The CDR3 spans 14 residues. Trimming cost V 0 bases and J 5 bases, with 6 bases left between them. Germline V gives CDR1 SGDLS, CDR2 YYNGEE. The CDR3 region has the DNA TGTGCCAGCAGCGTAGGGCGGAATAATTCACCCCTCCACTTT. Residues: CASSVGRNNSPLHF.

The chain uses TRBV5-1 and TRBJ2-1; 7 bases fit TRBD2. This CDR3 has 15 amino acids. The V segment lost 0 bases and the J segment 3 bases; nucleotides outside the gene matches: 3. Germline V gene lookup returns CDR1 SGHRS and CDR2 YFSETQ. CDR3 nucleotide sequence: TGCGCCAGCAGCTTGGTTGCGGGAGTCTACAATGAGCAGTTCTTC. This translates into CASSLVAGVYNEQFF.

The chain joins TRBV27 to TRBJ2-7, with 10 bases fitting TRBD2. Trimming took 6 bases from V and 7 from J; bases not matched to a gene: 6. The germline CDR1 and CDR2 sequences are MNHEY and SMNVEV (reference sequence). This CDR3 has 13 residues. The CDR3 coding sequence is TGTGCCAGCAGGCTAGCGGGAGCGAGGGAGCAGTACTTC. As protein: CASRLAGAREQYF.

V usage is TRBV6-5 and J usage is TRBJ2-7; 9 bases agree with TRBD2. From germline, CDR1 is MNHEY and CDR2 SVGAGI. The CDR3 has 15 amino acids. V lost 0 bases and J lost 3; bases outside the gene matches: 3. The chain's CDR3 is CASSYSPSGIYEQYF. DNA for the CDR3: TGTGCCAGCAGTTACTCGCCTAGCGGGATCTACGAGCAGTACTTC.

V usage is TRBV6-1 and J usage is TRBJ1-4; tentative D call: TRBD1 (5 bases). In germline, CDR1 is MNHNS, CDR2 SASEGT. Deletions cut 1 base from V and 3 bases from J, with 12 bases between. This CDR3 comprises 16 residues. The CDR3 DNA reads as TGTGCCAGCAGTGAAGGGTGGGGGGTTCCTAATGAAAAACTGTTTTTT. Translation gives CASSEGWGVPNEKLFF.

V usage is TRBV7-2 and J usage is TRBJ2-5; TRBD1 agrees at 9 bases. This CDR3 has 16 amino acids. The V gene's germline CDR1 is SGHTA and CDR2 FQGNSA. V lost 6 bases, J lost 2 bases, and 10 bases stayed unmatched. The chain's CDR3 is CASSSSTGTGQETQYF. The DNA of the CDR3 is TGTGCCAGCAGTTCCTCCACCGGGACAGGGCAAGAGACCCAGTACTTC.

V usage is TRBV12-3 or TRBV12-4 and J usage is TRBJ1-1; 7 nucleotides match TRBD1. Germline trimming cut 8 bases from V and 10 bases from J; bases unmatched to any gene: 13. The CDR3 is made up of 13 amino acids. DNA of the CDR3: TGTGCCAGCGGAACCGGGACAGTAGTAGGAGCTTTCTTT. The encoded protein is CASGTGTVVGAFF.

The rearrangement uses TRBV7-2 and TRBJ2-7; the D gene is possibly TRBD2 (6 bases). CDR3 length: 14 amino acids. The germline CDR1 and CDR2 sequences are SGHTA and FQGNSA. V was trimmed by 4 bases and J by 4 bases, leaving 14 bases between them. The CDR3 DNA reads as TGTGCCAGCAGCTACGCGGGCGGAGGGTACGAGCAGTACTTC. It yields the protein CASSYAGGGYEQYF.

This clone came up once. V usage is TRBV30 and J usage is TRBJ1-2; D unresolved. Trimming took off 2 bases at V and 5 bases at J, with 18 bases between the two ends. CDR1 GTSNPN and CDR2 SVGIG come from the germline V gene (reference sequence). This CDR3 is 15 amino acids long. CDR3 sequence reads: CAWSRGSGQIYGYTF. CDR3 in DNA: TGTGCCTGGAGTCGGGGTTCTGGGCAGATTTATGGCTACACCTTC.

In DNA form, the CDR3 reads TGCAGCGTGGTGACAGGGTTTGGTGAGACCCAGTACTTC. This gives the protein CSVVTGFGETQYF. The V call is TRBV29-1, the J call TRBJ2-5; 7 bases agree with TRBD1. This CDR3 is built from 13 residues. V trimming: 6 bases; J trimming: 5 bases; junction bases outside the gene matches: 9. The germline gives CDR1 SQVTM, CDR2 ANQGSEA.

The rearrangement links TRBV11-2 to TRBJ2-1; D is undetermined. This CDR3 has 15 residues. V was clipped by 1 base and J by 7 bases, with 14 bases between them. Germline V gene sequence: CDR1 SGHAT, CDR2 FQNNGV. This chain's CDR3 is CASSLGPGGLNEQFF. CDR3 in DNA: TGTGCCAGCAGCTTAGGACCCGGCGGTTTGAATGAGCAGTTCTTC.

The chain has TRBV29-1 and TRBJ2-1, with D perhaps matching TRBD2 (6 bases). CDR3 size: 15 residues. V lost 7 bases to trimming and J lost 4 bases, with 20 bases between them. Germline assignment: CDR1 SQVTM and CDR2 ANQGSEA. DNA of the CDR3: TGCAGCGCCTCTAGGGCGTCTAGCGCGTACAATGAGCAGTTCTTC. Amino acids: CSASRASSAYNEQFF.

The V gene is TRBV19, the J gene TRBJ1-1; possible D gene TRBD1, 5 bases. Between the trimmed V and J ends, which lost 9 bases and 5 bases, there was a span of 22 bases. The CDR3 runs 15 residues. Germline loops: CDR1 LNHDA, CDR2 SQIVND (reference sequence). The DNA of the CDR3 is TGTGCCAGCAACCGGGACTCTAGCTGGGGGACTGAAGCTTTCTTT. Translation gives CASNRDSSWGTEAFF.

The chain's CDR3 is CASSQDWGGWEQYF. The DNA for the CDR3 is TGCGCCAGCAGCCAAGATTGGGGGGGCTGGGAGCAGTACTTC. The V and J genes are TRBV4-1 and TRBJ2-7; perhaps TRBD2 as D (7 bases). CDR1 is MGHRA and CDR2 is YSYEKL in the germline V gene. The CDR3 is 14 residues long. The germline V and J ends were trimmed by 0 bases and 7 bases, with 13 bases remaining between them.

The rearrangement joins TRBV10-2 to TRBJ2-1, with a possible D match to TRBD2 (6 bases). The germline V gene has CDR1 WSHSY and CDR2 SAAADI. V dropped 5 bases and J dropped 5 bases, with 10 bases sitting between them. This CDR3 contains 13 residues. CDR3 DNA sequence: TGCGCCAGCAGTACGGGACTTGACAATGAGCAGTTCTTC. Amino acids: CASSTGLDNEQFF.

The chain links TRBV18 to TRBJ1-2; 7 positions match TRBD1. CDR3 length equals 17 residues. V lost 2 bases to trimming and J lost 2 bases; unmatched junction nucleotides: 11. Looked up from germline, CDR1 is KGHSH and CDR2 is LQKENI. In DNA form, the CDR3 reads TGTGCCAGCTCACCAGGGCAGGGCAGGGGGTTCAACTATGGCTACACCTTC. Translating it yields CASSPGQGRGFNYGYTF.

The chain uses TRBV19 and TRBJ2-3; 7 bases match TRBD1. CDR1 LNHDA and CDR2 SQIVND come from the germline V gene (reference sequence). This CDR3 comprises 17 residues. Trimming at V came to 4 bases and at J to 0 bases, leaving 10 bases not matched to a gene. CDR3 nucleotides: TGTGCCAGTAGTACAAAACAGGGGTGGATAAGCACAGATACGCAGTATTTT. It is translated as CASSTKQGWISTDTQYF.

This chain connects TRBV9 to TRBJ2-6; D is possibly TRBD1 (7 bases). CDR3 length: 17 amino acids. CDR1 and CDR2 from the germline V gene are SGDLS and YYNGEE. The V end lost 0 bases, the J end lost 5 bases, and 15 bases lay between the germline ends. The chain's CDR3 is CASSVGQGGWRANVLTF. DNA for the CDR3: TGTGCCAGCAGCGTAGGACAGGGAGGCTGGAGGGCCAACGTCCTGACTTTC.

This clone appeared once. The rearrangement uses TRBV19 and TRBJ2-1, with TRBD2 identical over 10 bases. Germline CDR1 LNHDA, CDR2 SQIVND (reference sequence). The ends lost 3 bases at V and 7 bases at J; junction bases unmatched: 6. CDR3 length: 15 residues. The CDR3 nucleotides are TGTGCCAGTAGTATTCCAGCGGGAGGGATGAATGAGCAGTTCTTC. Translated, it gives CASSIPAGGMNEQFF.

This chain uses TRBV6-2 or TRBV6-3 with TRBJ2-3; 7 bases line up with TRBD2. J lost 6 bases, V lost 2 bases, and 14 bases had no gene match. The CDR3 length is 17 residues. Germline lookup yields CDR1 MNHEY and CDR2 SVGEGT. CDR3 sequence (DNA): TGTGCCAGCAGTTACCAACTAGCGACGGCTAAACGGGATACGCAGTATTTT. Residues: CASSYQLATAKRDTQYF.

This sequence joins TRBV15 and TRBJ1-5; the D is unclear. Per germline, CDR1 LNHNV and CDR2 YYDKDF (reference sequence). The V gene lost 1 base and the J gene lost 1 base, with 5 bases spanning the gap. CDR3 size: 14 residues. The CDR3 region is CATSRGHSNQPQHF. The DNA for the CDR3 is TGTGCCACCAGCAGAGGACACAGCAATCAGCCCCAGCATTTT. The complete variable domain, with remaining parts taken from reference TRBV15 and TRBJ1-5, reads DAMVIQNPRYQVTQFGKPVTLSCSQTLNHNVMYWYQQKSSQAPKLLFHYYDKDFNNEADTPDNFQSRRPNTSFCFLDIRSPGLGDTAMYLCATSRGHSNQPQHFGDGTRLSIL.

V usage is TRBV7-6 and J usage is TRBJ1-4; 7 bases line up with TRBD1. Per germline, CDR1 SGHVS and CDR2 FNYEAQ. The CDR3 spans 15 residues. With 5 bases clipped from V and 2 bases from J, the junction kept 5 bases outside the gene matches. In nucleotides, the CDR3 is TGTGCCAGCAGCCCGACAGGGTCCACTAATGAAAAACTGTTTTTT. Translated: CASSPTGSTNEKLFF.

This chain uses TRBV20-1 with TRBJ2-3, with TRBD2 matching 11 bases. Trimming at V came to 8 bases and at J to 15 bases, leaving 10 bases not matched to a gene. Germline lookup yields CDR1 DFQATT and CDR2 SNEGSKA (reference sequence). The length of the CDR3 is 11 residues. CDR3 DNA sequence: TGCAGTACTCGGACTAGCGGGCGCCTATATTTT. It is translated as CSTRTSGRLYF.

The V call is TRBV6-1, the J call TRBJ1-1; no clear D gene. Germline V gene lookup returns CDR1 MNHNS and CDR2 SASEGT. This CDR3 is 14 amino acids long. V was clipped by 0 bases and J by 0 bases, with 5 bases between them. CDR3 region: CASSEAGLNTEAFF. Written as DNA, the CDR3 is TGTGCCAGCAGTGAAGCGGGCTTGAACACTGAAGCTTTCTTT.

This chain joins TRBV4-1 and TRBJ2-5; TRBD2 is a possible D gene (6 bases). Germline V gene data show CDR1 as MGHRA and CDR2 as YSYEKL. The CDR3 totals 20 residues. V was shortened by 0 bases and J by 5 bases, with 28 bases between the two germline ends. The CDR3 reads CASSQDRLLMEEGKGETQYF. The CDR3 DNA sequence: TGCGCCAGCAGCCAAGATCGCCTCCTGATGGAGGAGGGGAAAGGGGAGACCCAGTACTTC.

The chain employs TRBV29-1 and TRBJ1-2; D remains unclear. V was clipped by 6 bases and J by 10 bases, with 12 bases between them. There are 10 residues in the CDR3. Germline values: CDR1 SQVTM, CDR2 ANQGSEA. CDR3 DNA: TGCAGCGTGGGAGACGGTCACTACACCTTC. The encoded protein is CSVGDGHYTF.